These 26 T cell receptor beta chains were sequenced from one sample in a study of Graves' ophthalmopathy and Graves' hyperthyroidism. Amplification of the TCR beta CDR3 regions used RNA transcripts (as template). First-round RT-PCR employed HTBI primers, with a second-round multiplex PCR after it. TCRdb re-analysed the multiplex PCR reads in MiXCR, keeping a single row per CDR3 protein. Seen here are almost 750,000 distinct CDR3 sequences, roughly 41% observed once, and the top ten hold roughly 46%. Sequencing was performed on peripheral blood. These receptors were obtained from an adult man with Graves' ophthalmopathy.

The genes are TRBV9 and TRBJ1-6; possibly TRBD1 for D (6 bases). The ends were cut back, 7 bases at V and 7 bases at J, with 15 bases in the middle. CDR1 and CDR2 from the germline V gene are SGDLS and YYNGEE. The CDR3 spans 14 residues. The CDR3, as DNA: TGTGCCAGCTCACAAGGGGGATTCAATTCACCCCTCCACTTT. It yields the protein CASSQGGFNSPLHF.

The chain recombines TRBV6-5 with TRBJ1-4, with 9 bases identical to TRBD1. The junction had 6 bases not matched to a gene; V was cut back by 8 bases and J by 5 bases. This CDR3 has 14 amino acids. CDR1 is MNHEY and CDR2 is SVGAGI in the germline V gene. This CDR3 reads CASVPGTGNEKLFF. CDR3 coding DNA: TGTGCCAGCGTACCCGGGACAGGGAATGAAAAACTGTTTTTT.

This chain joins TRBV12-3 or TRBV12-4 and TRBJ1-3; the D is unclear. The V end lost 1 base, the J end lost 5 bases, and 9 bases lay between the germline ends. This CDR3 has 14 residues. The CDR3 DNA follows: TGTGCCAGCAGTTTAGAACGGGAGAGAAACACCATATATTTT. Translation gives CASSLERERNTIYF.

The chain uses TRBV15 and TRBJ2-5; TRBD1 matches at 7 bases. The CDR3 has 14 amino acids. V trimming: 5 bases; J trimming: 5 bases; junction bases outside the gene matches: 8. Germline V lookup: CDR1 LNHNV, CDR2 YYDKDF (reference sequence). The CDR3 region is CATSSSLDRETQYF. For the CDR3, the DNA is TGTGCCACCAGCTCATCCCTGGACAGGGAGACCCAGTACTTC.

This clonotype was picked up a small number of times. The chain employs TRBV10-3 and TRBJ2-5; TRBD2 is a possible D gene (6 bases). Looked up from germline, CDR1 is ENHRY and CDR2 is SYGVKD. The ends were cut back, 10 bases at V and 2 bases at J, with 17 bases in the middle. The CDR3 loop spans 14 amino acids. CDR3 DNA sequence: TGTGCCAGCACCCTGTCAGGGACTCAAGAGACCCAGTACTTC. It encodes CASTLSGTQETQYF.

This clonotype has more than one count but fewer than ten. The DNA of the CDR3 is TGTGCCAGCAGCGCCAAGGACAGGGGACAAGAGACCCAGTACTTC. Translation: CASSAKDRGQETQYF. The chain carries TRBV5-4 and TRBJ2-5; 9 bases map to TRBD1. V was clipped by 4 bases and J by 2 bases; unmatched bases: 6. The CDR3 contains 15 residues. The germline CDR1 and CDR2 sequences are SGHNT and YYREEE (reference sequence). Based on the CDR3 plus reference TRBV5-4 and TRBJ2-5, the full variable domain is ETGVTQSPTHLIKTRGQQVTLRCSSQSGHNTVSWYQQALGQGPQFIFQYYREEENGRGNFPPRFSGLQFPNYSSELNVNALELDDSALYLCASSAKDRGQETQYFGPGTRLLVL.

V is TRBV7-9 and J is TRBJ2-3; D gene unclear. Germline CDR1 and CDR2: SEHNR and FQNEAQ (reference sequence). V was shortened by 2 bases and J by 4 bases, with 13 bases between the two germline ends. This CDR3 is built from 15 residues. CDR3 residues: CASSLKVLAADTQYF. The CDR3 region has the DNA TGTGCCAGCAGCTTAAAAGTATTGGCGGCAGATACGCAGTATTTT.

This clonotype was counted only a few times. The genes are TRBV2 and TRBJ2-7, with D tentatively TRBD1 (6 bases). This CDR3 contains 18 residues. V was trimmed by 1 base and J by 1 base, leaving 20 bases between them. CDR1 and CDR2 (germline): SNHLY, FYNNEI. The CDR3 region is CASSEEGHGVFLSYEQYF. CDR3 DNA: TGTGCCAGCAGTGAAGAGGGACACGGCGTGTTCTTATCCTACGAGCAGTACTTC.

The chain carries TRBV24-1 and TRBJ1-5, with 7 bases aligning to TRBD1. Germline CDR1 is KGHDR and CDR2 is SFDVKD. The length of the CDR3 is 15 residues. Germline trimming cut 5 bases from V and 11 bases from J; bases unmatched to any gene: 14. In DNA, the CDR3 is TGTGCCACCAGTGCTTCCGACAGGGAGTCGGAGACCCAGCATTTT. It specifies CATSASDRESETQHF.

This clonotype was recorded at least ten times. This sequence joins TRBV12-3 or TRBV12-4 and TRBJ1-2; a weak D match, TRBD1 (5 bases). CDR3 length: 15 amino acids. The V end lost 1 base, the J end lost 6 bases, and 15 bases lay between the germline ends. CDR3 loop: CASSLGLQGVDGYTF. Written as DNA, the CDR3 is TGTGCCAGCAGTTTAGGTTTGCAGGGAGTCGATGGCTACACCTTC.

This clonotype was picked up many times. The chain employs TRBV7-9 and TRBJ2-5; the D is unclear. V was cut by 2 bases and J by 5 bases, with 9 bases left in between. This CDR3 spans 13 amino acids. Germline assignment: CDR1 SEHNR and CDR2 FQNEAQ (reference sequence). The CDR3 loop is CASSLMGGETQYF. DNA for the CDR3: TGTGCCAGCAGCTTAATGGGTGGCGAGACCCAGTACTTC.

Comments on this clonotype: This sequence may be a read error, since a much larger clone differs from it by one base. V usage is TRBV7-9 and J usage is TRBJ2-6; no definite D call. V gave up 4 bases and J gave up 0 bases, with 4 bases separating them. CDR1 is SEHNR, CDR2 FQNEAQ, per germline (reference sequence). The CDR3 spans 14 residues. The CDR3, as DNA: TGTGCCAGCAGCTCCCTCTCTGGGGCCAACGTCCTGACTTTC. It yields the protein CASSSLSGANVLTF.

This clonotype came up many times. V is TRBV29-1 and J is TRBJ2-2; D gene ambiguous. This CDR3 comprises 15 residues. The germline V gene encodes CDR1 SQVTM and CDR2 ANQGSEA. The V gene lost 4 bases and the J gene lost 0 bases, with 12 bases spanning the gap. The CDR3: CSVGLLEANTGELFF. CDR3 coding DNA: TGCAGCGTTGGATTGTTGGAAGCGAACACCGGGGAGCTGTTTTTT.

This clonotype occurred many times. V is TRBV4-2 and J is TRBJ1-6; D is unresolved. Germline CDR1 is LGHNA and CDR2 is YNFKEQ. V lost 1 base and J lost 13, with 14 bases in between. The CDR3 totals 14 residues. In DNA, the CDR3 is TGTGCCAGCAGCCAAGTCGCCCCTGGAGACCCCCTCCACTTT. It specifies CASSQVAPGDPLHF.

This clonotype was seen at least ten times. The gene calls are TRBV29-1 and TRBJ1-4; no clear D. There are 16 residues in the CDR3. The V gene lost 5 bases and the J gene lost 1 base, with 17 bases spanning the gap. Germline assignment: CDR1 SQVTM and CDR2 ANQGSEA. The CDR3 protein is CSVRVTGKQTNEKLFF. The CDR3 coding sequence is TGCAGCGTTAGGGTGACGGGGAAACAAACTAATGAAAAACTGTTTTTT.

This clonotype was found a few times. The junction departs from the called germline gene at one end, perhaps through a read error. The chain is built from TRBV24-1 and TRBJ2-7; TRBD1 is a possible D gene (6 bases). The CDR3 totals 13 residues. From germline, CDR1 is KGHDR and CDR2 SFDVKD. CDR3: CASSFPDSYEQYF. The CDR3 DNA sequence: TGTGCCAGCAGTTTCCCGGACAGCTACGAGCAGTACTTC.

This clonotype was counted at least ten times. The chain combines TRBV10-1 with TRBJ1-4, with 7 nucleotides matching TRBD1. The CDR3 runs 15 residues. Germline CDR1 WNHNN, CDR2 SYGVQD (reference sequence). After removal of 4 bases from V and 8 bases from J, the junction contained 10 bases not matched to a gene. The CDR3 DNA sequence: TGCGCCAGCAGTGGGGGGGACAGCACTACGGAAAAACTGTTTTTT. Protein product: CASSGGDSTTEKLFF.

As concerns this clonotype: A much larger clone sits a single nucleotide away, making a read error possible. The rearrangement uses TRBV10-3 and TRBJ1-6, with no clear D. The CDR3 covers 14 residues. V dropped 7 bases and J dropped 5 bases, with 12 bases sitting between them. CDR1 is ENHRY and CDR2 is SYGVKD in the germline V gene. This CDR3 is CAIKRNSDNSPLHF. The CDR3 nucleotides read TGTGCCATCAAGAGGAACAGTGATAATTCACCCCTCCACTTT.

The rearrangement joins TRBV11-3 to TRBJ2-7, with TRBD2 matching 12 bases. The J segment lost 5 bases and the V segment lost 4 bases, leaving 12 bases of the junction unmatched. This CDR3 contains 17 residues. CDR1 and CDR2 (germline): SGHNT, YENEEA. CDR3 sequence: CASSSRPRLAGANEQYF. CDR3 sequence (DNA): TGTGCCAGCAGCTCACGACCCAGACTAGCGGGGGCCAACGAGCAGTACTTC.

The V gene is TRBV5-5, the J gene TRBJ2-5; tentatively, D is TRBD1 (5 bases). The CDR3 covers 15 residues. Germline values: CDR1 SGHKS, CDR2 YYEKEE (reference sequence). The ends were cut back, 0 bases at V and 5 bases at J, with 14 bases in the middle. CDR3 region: CASSLVAGFVETQYF. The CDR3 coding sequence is TGTGCCAGCAGCTTGGTGGCAGGGTTTGTGGAGACCCAGTACTTC.

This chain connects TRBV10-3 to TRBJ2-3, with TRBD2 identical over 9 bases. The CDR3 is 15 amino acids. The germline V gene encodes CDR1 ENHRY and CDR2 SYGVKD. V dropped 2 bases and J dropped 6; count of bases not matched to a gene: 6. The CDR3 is CAISERAGGLDTQYF. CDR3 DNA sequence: TGTGCCATCAGTGAGAGAGCGGGAGGTCTGGATACGCAGTATTTT.

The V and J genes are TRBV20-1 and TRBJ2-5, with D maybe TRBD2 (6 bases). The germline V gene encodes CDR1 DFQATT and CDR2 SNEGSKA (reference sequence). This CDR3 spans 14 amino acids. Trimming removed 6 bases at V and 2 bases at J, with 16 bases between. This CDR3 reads CSATDPRGQETQYF. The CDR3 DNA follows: TGCAGTGCCACGGACCCACGGGGGCAAGAGACCCAGTACTTC.

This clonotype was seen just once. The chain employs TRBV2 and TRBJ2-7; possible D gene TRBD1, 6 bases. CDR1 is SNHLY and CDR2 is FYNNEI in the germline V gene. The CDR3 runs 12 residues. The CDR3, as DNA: TGTGCTCCGGGACACAGCTCCTACGAGCAGTACTTC. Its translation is CAPGHSSYEQYF.

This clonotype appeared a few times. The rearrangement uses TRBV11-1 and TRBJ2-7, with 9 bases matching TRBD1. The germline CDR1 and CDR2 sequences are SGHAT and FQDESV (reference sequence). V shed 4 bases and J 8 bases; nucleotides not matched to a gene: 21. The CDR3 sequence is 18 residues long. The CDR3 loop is CASSSPETGGSRVVKQYF. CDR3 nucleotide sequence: TGTGCCAGCAGCTCCCCCGAGACAGGGGGATCCAGGGTGGTCAAGCAGTACTTC. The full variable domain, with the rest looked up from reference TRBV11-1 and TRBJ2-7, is EAEVAQSPRYKITEKSQAVAFWCDPISGHATLYWYRQILGQGPELLVQFQDESVVDDSQLPKDRFSAERLKGVDSTLKIQPAELGDSAMYLCASSSPETGGSRVVKQYFGPGTRLTVT.

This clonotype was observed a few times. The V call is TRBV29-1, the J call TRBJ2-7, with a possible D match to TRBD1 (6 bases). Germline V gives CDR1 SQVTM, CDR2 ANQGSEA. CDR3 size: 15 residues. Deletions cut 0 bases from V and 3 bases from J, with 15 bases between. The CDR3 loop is CSVEDEGTKLYEQYF. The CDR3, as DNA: TGCAGCGTTGAAGATGAAGGGACAAAGCTCTACGAGCAGTACTTC.

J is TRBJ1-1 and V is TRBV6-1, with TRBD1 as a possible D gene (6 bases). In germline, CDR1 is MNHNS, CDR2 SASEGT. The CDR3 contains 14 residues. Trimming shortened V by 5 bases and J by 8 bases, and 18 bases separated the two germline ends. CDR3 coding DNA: TGTGCCAGCAGTTCCTCGCAGACAGGAGGAGAAGCTTTCTTT. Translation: CASSSSQTGGEAFF.